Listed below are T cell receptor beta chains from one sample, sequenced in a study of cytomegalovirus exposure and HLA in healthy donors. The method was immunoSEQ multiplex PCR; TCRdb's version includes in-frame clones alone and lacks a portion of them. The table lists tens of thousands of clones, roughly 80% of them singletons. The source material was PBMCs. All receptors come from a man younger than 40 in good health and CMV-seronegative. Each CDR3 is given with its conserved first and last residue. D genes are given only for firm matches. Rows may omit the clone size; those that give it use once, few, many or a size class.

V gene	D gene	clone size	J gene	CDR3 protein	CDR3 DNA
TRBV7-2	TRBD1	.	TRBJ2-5	CASTLTGGGETQYF	TGTGCCAGCACCCTCACAGGGGGCGGGGAGACCCAGTACTTC
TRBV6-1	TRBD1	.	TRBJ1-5	CASSGTGGVQPQHF	TGTGCCAGCAGTGGGACAGGGGGCGTTCAGCCCCAGCATTTT
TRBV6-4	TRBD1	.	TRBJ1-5	CASSPTGGQPQHF	TGTGCCAGCAGCCCGACAGGGGGGCAGCCCCAGCATTTT
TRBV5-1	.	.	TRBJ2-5	CASSLTGTQETQYF	TGCGCCAGCAGCCTTACCGGGACACAAGAGACCCAGTACTTC
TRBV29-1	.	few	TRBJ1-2	CSVGWGGQDGYTF	TGCAGCGTTGGGTGGGGGGGGCAGGATGGCTACACCTTC
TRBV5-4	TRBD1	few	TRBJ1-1	CASSLMTGGRPEAFF	TGTGCCAGCAGCTTGATGACAGGGGGTAGGCCTGAAGCTTTCTTT
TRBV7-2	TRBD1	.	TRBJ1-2	CASSLVGTGNYGYTF	TGTGCCAGCAGCTTAGTGGGGACAGGGAACTATGGCTACACCTTC
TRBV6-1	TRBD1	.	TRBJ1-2	CASSGTGTSYGYTF	TGTGCCAGCAGTGGGACAGGGACCTCCTATGGCTACACCTTC
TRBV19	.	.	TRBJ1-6	CASSQSAGDSSYNSPLHF	TGTGCCAGTAGCCAGTCGGCAGGGGATAGCTCCTATAATTCACCCCTCCACTTT
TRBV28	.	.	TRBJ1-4	CASSYLRGPTNEKLFF	TGTGCCAGCAGCTATCTACGTGGGCCAACTAATGAAAAACTGTTTTTT
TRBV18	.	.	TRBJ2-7	CASSPFDEQYF	TGTGCCAGCTCACCCTTCGACGAGCAGTACTTC
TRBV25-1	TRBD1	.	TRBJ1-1	CASRPPTGEGPSTEAFF	TGTGCCAGCCGGCCGCCGACAGGGGAGGGTCCGAGCACTGAAGCTTTCTTT
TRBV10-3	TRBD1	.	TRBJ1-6	CAISPGTENSPLHF	TGTGCCATCAGTCCCGGGACAGAAAATTCACCCCTCCACTTT
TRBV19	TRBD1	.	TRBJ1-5	CASSDRGKQPQHF	TGTGCCAGTAGCGACAGGGGAAAACAGCCCCAGCATTTT
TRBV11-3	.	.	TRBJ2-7	CASSLGQEYEQYF	TGTGCCAGCAGCTTAGGACAGGAATACGAGCAGTACTTC
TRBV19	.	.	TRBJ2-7	CASSIRTDYEQYF	TGTGCCAGTAGTATCCGGACAGACTACGAGCAGTACTTC
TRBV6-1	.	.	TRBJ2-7	CASSYPAQGPEQYF	TGTGCCAGCAGTTATCCAGCACAGGGACCCGAGCAGTACTTC
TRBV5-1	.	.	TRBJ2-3	CASSYGLDTDTQYF	TGCGCCAGCAGCTATGGACTGGACACAGATACGCAGTATTTT
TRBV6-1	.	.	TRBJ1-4	CASSGTGLNEKLFF	TGTGCCAGCAGTGGTACAGGGTTGAATGAAAAACTGTTTTTT
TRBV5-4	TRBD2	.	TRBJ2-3	CASSWLAGGSTDTQYF	TGTGCCAGCAGCTGGCTAGCGGGGGGCAGCACAGATACGCAGTATTTT
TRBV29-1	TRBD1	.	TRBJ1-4	CSVTTGRQTNEKLFF	TGCAGCGTTACGACAGGGCGGCAGACTAATGAAAAACTGTTTTTT
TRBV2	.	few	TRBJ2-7	CASLDKGGPYEQYF	TGTGCCAGCCTCGACAAGGGGGGGCCCTACGAGCAGTACTTC
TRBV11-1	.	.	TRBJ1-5	CASSSREDQPQHF	TGTGCCAGCAGCTCCAGGGAGGATCAGCCCCAGCATTTT
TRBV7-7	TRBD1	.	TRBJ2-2	CASSRTQGQGATGELFF	TGTGCCAGCAGCCGCACACAGGGACAGGGTGCCACCGGGGAGCTGTTTTTT
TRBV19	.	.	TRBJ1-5	CATRQGNQPQHF	TGTGCCACCCGACAGGGCAATCAGCCCCAGCATTTT
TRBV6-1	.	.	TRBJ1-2	CASSEGGATNYGYTF	TGTGCCAGCAGTGAAGGGGGAGCTACTAACTATGGCTACACCTTC
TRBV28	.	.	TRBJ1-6	CASSLGQVHDPLHF	TGTGCCAGCAGTTTAGGTCAGGTTCATGATCCCCTCCACTTT
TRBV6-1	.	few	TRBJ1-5	CASSENRVQPQHF	TGTGCCAGCAGTGAAAACAGGGTCCAGCCCCAGCATTTT
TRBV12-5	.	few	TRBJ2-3	CASGFAGGTDTQYF	TGTGCTAGTGGGTTCGCAGGGGGCACAGATACGCAGTATTTT
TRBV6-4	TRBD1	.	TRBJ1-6	CASSEAGGQNSPLHF	TGTGCCAGCAGTGAGGCAGGGGGGCAAAATTCACCCCTCCACTTT
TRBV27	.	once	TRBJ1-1	CASMPWGLMNTEAFF	TGTGCCAGCATGCCATGGGGCCTGATGAACACTGAAGCTTTCTTT
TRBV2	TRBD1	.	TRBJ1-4	CASSAGGGEKLFF	TGTGCCAGCAGTGCAGGGGGTGGTGAAAAACTGTTTTTT